Below are 15 T cell receptor beta chains sequenced from a single sample in a study of PD-L1 blockade in urothelial cancer. Clones were read by immunoSEQ multiplex PCR, and TCRdb kept only the in-frame ones, dropping some. The table lists about 100,000 clones, roughly 88% of them singletons, with 2% to 2.5% in the top ten. Here the sequenced sample was PBMCs, taken around atezolizumab (anti-PD-L1) treatment. These receptors all come from a man aged 50-60 years with urothelial cancer.

The chain employs TRBV27 and TRBJ1-4; a weak D match, TRBD1 (6 bases). Trimming removed 4 bases at V and 8 bases at J, with 17 bases between. The CDR3 contains 15 residues. The germline gives CDR1 MNHEY, CDR2 SMNVEV (reference sequence). The CDR3 sequence is CASSSSRQAWEKLFF. The DNA for the CDR3 is TGTGCCAGCAGTTCCTCGAGACAGGCCTGGGAAAAACTGTTTTTT.

The V gene is TRBV2, the J gene TRBJ1-2; D might be TRBD1 (6 bases). Germline CDR1 and CDR2: SNHLY and FYNNEI. This CDR3 contains 14 residues. Trimming removed 3 bases at V and 3 bases at J, with 11 bases between. Written as DNA, the CDR3 is TGTGCCAGCAGTGAGAACAGGGCGCACTATGGCTACACCTTC. It codes for CASSENRAHYGYTF. Drawing the rest from reference TRBV2 and TRBJ1-2, the complete variable domain is EPEVTQTPSHQVTQMGQEVILRCVPISNHLYFYWYRQILGQKVEFLVSFYNNEISEKSEIFDDQFSVERPDGSNFTLKIRSTKLEDSAMYFCASSENRAHYGYTFGSGTRLTVV.

The sample holds a few counts of this clone. J is TRBJ2-3 and V is TRBV5-1; D perhaps matches TRBD2 (5 bases). This CDR3 region has 13 residues. Germline lookup yields CDR1 SGHRS and CDR2 YFSETQ. The V gene lost 9 bases and the J gene lost 1 base, with 12 bases spanning the gap. The CDR3 sequence is CATRRQRTDTQYF. The CDR3 coding sequence is TGCGCCACAAGGAGGCAGCGCACAGATACGCAGTATTTT.

The rearrangement joins TRBV5-1 to TRBJ1-3; D remains ambiguous. Germline V lookup: CDR1 SGHRS, CDR2 YFSETQ. This CDR3 is 15 amino acids long. V lost 2 bases and J 0 bases, leaving 9 bases between the germline ends. In DNA, the CDR3 is TGCGCCAGCAGCTTTACTCCCGCCTCTGGAAACACCATATATTTT. Protein product: CASSFTPASGNTIYF.

The chain employs TRBV7-3 and TRBJ2-3; D not certain. Germline lookup yields CDR1 SGHTA and CDR2 FQGTGA. Trimming cost V 0 bases and J 2 bases, with 15 bases left between them. CDR3 length equals 17 residues. The DNA for the CDR3 is TGTGCCAGCAGCTTAACGCCCCCCGGTAGCACCACAGATACGCAGTATTTT. Amino acids: CASSLTPPGSTTDTQYF.

The chain has TRBV7-8 and TRBJ2-5; 10 positions agree with TRBD2. Trimming cost V 2 bases and J 5 bases; bases outside gene matches: 5. CDR1 and CDR2 (germline): SGHVS, FQNEAQ. The CDR3 spans 15 residues. The DNA of the CDR3 is TGTGCCAGCAGCTTACTAGCGGGAGTGGTTGAGACCCAGTACTTC. Translation: CASSLLAGVVETQYF.

This clone has a single count. This chain uses TRBV5-4 with TRBJ2-7, with TRBD2 matching over 9 bases. With V trimmed by 5 bases and J by 5 bases, 11 bases remained unmatched. The CDR3 loop spans 15 amino acids. CDR1 and CDR2 (germline): SGHNT, YYREEE (reference sequence). In DNA, the CDR3 is TGTGCCAGCAGAAGCGCTGTAGCGGGAGTGCACGAGCAGTACTTC. It codes for CASRSAVAGVHEQYF.

The gene calls are TRBV19 and TRBJ2-7; 10 nucleotides align to TRBD2. The length of the CDR3 is 16 residues. With 3 bases clipped from V and 1 base from J, the junction kept 6 bases outside the gene matches. Germline-derived CDR1 and CDR2 are LNHDA and SQIVND (reference sequence). The chain's CDR3 is CASSIPGLAASYEQYF. The CDR3 bases are TGTGCCAGTAGTATCCCTGGACTAGCGGCTTCCTACGAGCAGTACTTC.

The V and J genes are TRBV29-1 and TRBJ1-1; D call uncertain. This CDR3 comprises 10 residues. Trimming left V 0 bases short and J 6 bases short, with 2 bases between. Per germline, CDR1 SQVTM and CDR2 ANQGSEA. The CDR3 region has the DNA TGCAGCGTTGAAGACTCTGAAGCTTTCTTT. This codes for CSVEDSEAFF.

There are a few counts of this clone. The V gene is TRBV6-1, the J gene TRBJ2-7; 9 bases are a match to TRBD1. The CDR3 is made up of 13 amino acids. CDR1 is MNHNS, CDR2 SASEGT, per germline. J gave up 7 bases and V 8 bases, and 9 bases lay outside the gene matches. The CDR3 sequence: CASWGQGNREQYF. The CDR3 DNA sequence: TGTGCCAGCTGGGGACAGGGAAACCGAGAGCAGTACTTC.

CDR3 loop: CASSDFGADGYTF. Written as DNA, the CDR3 is TGCGCCAGCAGTGATTTTGGGGCAGATGGCTACACCTTC. The V call is TRBV10-1, the J call TRBJ1-2; a weak D match, TRBD1 (5 bases). The V end was cut by 3 bases, the J end by 6 bases, with 11 bases between. This CDR3 has 13 residues. CDR1 WNHNN and CDR2 SYGVQD come from the germline V gene (reference sequence).

The chain links TRBV28 to TRBJ2-7, with 8 bases that match TRBD1. This CDR3 has 16 amino acids. Germline loops: CDR1 MDHEN, CDR2 SYDVKM. Unmatched junction bases numbered 9, after V lost 5 bases and J lost 0 bases. The CDR3 here is CASSIPGQASSYEQYF. The CDR3 DNA reads as TGTGCCAGCAGTATTCCGGGACAGGCTAGCTCCTACGAGCAGTACTTC.

This clone is a singleton in its sample. The rearrangement joins TRBV5-8 to TRBJ1-1; D is perhaps TRBD1 (5 bases). Trimming removed 5 bases at V and 0 bases at J, with 14 bases between. The CDR3 is made up of 15 amino acids. CDR1 is SGHTS, CDR2 YDEGEE, per germline. The CDR3 coding sequence is TGTGCCAGCAGTATAGGGACTTGGCTGAACACTGAAGCTTTCTTT. Translating gives CASSIGTWLNTEAFF.

The chain is built from TRBV5-1 and TRBJ2-5; 13 bases map to TRBD2. The V and J ends lost 3 bases and 1 base, in that order; junction bases with no gene match: 6. Per germline, CDR1 SGHRS and CDR2 YFSETQ. The CDR3 sequence is 17 residues long. The CDR3 here is CASSWGTSGILQETQYF. CDR3 bases: TGCGCCAGCAGCTGGGGGACTAGCGGGATCCTCCAAGAGACCCAGTACTTC. Full variable domain (remainder filled in from reference TRBV5-1 and TRBJ2-5): KAGVTQTPRYLIKTRGQQVTLSCSPISGHRSVSWYQQTPGQGLQFLFEYFSETQRNKGNFPGRFSGRQFSNSRSEMNVSTLELGDSALYLCASSWGTSGILQETQYFGPGTRLLVL.

This chain joins TRBV28 and TRBJ1-6; D possibly corresponds to TRBD1 (6 bases). Germline CDR1 is MDHEN and CDR2 is SYDVKM. The CDR3 sequence is 14 residues long. With 3 bases removed from V and 7 bases from J, the gap between germline ends came to 10 bases. The CDR3 DNA follows: TGTGCCAGCAGTTTCGGGGACACCAATTCACCCCTCCACTTT. Translation gives CASSFGDTNSPLHF.